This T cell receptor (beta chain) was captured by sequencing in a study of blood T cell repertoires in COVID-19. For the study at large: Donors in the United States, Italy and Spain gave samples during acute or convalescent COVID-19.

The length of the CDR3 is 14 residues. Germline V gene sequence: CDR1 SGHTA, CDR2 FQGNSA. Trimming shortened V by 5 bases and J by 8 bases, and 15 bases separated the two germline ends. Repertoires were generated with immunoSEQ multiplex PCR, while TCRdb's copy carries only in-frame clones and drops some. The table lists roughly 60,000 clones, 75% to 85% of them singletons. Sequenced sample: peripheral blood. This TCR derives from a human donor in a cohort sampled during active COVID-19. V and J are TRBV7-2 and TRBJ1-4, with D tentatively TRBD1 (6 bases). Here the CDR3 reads CASSLGTRGEKLFF. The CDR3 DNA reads TGTGCCAGCAGCCTGGGGACACGGGGAGAAAAACTGTTTTTT.